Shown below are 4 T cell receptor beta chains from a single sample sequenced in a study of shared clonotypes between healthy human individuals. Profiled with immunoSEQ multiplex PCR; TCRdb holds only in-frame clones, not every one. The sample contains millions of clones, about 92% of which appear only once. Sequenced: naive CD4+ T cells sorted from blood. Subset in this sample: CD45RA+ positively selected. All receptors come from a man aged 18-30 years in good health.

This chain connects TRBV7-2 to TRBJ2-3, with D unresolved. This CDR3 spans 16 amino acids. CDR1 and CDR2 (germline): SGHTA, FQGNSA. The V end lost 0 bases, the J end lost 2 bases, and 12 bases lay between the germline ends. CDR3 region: CASSLAGIGSTDTQYF. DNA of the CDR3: TGTGCCAGCAGCTTAGCGGGTATAGGCTCCACAGATACGCAGTATTTT.

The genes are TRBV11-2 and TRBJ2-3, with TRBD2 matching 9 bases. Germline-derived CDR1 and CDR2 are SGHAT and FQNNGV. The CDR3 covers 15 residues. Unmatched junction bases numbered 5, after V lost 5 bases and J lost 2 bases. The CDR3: CASSAASGVTDTQYF. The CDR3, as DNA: TGTGCCAGCAGCGCCGCTAGCGGGGTCACAGATACGCAGTATTTT.

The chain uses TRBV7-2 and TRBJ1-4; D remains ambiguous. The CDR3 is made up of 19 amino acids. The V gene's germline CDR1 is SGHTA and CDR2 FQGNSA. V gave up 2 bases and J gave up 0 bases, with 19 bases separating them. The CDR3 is CASSLTLLAGSATNEKLFF. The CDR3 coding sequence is TGTGCCAGCAGCTTAACCTTGCTGGCAGGATCTGCAACTAATGAAAAACTGTTTTTT. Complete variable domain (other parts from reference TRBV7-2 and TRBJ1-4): GAGVSQSPSNKVTEKGKDVELRCDPISGHTALYWYRQSLGQGLEFLIYFQGNSAPDKSGLPSDRFSAERTGGSVSTLTIQRTQQEDSAVYLCASSLTLLAGSATNEKLFFGSGTQLSVL.

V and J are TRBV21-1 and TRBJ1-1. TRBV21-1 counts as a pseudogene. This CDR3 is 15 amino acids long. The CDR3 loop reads CASSSAKLVNTEAFF. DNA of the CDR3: TGTGCCAGCAGCTCGGCTAAGTTAGTGAACACTGAAGCTTTCTTT.